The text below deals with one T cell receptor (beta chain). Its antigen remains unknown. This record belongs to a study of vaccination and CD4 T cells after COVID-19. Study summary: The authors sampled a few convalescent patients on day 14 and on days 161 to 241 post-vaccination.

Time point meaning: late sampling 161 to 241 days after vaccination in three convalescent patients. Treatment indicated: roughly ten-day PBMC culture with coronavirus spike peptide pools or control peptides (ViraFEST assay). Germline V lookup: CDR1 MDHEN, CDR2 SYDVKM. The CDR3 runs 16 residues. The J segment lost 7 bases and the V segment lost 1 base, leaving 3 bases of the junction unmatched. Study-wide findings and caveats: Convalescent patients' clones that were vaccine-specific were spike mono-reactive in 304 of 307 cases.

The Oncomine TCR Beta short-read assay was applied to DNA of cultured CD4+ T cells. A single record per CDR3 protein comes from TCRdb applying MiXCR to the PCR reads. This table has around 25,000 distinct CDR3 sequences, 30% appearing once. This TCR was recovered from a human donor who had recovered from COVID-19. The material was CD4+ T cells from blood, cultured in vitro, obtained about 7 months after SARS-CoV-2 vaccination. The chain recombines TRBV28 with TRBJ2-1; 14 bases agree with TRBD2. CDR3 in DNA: TGTGCCAGCAGTTTATTTAGGACTAGCGGGGGGAATGAGCAGTTCTTC. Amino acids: CASSLFRTSGGNEQFF.